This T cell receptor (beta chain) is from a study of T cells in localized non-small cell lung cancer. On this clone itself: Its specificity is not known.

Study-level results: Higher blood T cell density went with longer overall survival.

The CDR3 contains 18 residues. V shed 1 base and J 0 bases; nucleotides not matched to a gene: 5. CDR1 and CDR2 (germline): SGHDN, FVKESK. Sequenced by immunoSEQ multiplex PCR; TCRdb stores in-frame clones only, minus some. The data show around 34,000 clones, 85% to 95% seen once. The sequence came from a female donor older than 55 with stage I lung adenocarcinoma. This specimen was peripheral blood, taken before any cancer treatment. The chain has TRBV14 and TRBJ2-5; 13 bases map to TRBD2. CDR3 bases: TGTGCCAGCAGCCAAGGACTAGCGGGGGGCCGGTACCAAGAGACCCAGTACTTC. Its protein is CASSQGLAGGRYQETQYF.